Sequencing of this T cell receptor beta chain was carried out in a study of shared clonotypes between healthy human individuals. In the study overall: CD4 naive cells filled three plates per donor, CD4 memory three, CD8 naive two and CD8 memory one. Regarding the study as a whole: The study's rarefaction showed incomplete sorted-subset sequencing despite large depth.

On this clone: Its antigen remains unknown.

With 8 bases clipped from V and 5 bases from J, the junction kept 10 bases outside the gene matches. The CDR3 loop spans 14 amino acids. Germline V gene data show CDR1 as SEHNR and CDR2 as FQNEAQ (reference sequence). Profiled with immunoSEQ multiplex PCR; TCRdb holds only in-frame clones, not every one. The sample records about 2.4 million clones, about 92% being singletons. This clonotype originated in a man between 18 and 29 years old in good health. The rearrangement joins TRBV7-9 to TRBJ2-3; 7 bases fit TRBD1. Specimen: naive CD4+ T cells sorted from blood. Subset here: CD45RA+ positively selected. CDR3 loop: CASVYGTALDTQYF. CDR3 DNA: TGTGCCAGCGTCTACGGGACAGCACTAGATACGCAGTATTTT.